This T cell receptor beta chain was identified in a study of cytomegalovirus exposure and HLA in healthy donors. The CDR3 spans 13 residues. With 5 bases removed from V and 4 bases from J, the gap between germline ends came to 6 bases. CDR1 is MRHNA and CDR2 is SNTAGT in the germline V gene. Regarding this clone: Antigen specificity is unknown.

Regarding the study as a whole: Follow-up analysis seemed to connect common viral pathogens with several of the most significant clusters identified. Later analysis associated a missense DCLRE1C variant with TCR beta V- and J-gene trimming. About 87% or about 30% of the time was how often most TCR beta V segments were productive, according to an earlier analysis.

The primer mix had 60 Vbeta and 13 Jbeta primers. The protocol was immunoSEQ multiplex PCR, while the TCRdb copy is restricted to in-frame clones and leaves out a portion. There are 130,000 or so clones in the sample; around 84% occur only once, and 3% lies in the top ten. V gene TRBV6-4 combines with J gene TRBJ1-6, with D unresolved. The specimen was PBMCs. This sequence was found in a woman aged 18-29 years in good health and CMV-seropositive. CDR3 protein: CASSNRYNSPLHF. DNA of the CDR3: TGTGCCAGCAGTAACCGGTATAATTCACCCCTCCACTTT.